The TCR beta chain described here comes from a study of shared clonotypes between healthy human individuals. Study results and limitations: About 5% of naive CD4 clonotypes were shared across four donors.

The CDR3 length is 15 residues. The germline V gene encodes CDR1 LNHNV and CDR2 YYDKDF (reference sequence). V lost 5 bases, J lost 7 bases, and 9 bases stayed unmatched. As for this clone: The target antigen is unknown.

Donors comprised healthy HIV-negative adults lacking recent acute infections or vaccinations. Repertoires were generated with immunoSEQ multiplex PCR, while TCRdb's copy carries only in-frame clones and drops some. Of about 2.4 million clones listed, over 85% were seen once; the top ten hold around 0.4%. The chain employs TRBV15 and TRBJ2-1, with 9 bases lining up with TRBD2. This clonotype was obtained from a man aged 18 to 30 in good health. Some clones in this sample may be carry-over from other donors' samples. Sequences were obtained from naive CD4+ T cells from PBMCs. The subset was: CD45RA+ positively selected. The CDR3 protein is CATSGSGSLMNEQFF. Written as DNA, the CDR3 is TGTGCCACCAGCGGTAGCGGGAGTCTTATGAATGAGCAGTTCTTC.